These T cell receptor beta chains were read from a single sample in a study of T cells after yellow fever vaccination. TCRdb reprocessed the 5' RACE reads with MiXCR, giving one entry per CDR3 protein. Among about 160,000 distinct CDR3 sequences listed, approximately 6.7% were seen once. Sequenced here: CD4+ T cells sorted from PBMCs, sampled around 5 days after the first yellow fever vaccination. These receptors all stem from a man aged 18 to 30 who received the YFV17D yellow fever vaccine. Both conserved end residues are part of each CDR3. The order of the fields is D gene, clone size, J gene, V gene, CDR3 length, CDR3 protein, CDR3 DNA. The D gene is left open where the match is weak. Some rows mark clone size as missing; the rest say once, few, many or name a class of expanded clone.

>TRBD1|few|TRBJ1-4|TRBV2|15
CASTITGTGNEKLFF
TGTGCCAGCACCATTACCGGGACAGGTAATGAAAAACTGTTTTTT
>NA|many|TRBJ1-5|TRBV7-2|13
CASSLTGYQPQHF
TGTGCCAGCAGCCTTACAGGCTATCAGCCCCAGCATTTT
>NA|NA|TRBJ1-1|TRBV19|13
CASSNHELTEAFF
TGTGCCAGTAGTAACCATGAGCTCACTGAAGCTTTCTTT
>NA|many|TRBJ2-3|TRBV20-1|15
CSARDLRGGGDTQYF
TGCAGTGCTAGAGATCTGAGGGGGGGAGGGGATACGCAGTATTTT
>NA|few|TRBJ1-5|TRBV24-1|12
CATSDFGQPQHF
TGTGCCACCAGTGATTTCGGGCAGCCCCAGCATTTT
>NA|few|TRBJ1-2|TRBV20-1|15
CSARDHGGRVDGYTF
TGCAGTGCTAGAGATCACGGGGGACGGGTGGATGGCTACACCTTC
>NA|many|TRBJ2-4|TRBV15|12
CATSRVTRVQYF
TGTGCCACCAGCAGAGTAACTAGGGTTCAGTACTTC
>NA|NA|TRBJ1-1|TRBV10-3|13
CAIRGGVRTEAFF
TGTGCCATCAGAGGGGGAGTAAGGACTGAAGCTTTCTTT
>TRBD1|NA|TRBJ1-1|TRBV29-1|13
CSVVGVPDRVAFF
TGCAGCGTTGTGGGGGTCCCAGACAGGGTAGCTTTCTTT
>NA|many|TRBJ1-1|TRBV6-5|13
CASSYSVHDGAFF
TGTGCCAGCAGTTACTCCGTCCATGATGGAGCTTTCTTT
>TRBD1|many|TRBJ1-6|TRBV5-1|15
CASSLDRGENSPLHF
TGCGCCAGCAGCTTGGACAGGGGTGAGAATTCACCCCTCCACTTT
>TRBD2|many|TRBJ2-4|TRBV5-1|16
CASSWGLSGGHNIQYF
TGCGCCAGCAGCTGGGGACTGAGCGGGGGTCACAACATTCAGTACTTC
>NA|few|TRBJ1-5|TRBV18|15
CASSPNPGTYQPQHF
TGTGCCAGCTCACCTAATCCCGGGACATATCAGCCCCAGCATTTT
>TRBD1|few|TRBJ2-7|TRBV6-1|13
CASRNPGQDEQYF
TGTGCCAGCAGAAACCCGGGACAGGACGAGCAGTACTTC
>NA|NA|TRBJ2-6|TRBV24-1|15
CATSDPRTGANVLTF
TGTGCCACCAGTGATCCGAGGACTGGGGCCAACGTCCTGACTTTC
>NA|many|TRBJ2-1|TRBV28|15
CASSLWGAGNNEQFF
TGTGCCAGCAGTTTATGGGGGGCAGGGAACAATGAGCAGTTCTTC
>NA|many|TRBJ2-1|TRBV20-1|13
CSASPTGYNEQFF
TGCAGTGCTAGTCCGACAGGCTACAATGAGCAGTTCTTC
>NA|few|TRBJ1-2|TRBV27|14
CASSGWRGPGGYTF
TGTGCCAGCAGTGGATGGAGGGGTCCGGGTGGCTACACCTTC
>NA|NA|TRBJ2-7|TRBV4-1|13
CASGLGFPYEQYF
TGTGCCAGCGGCCTCGGGTTCCCCTACGAGCAGTACTTC
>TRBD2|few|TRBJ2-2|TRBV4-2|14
CASASGGATGELFF
TGTGCCAGCGCTAGCGGGGGGGCCACCGGGGAGCTGTTTTTT
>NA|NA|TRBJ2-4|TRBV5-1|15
CASSSGHSGKNIQYF
TGCGCCAGCAGCTCTGGACACTCCGGCAAAAACATTCAGTACTTC
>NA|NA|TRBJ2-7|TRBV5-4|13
CARSPGLPYEQYF
TGTGCCAGGAGCCCCGGGCTCCCCTACGAGCAGTACTTC
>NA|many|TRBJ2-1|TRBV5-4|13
CASSGDYPSEQFF
TGTGCCAGCAGCGGAGACTATCCGAGTGAGCAGTTCTTC
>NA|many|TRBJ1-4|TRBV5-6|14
CASSLVSAPEKLFF
TGTGCCAGCAGCTTGGTTTCTGCGCCGGAAAAACTGTTTTTT
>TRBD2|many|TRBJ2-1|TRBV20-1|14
CSADREVSYNEQFF
TGCAGTGCTGACCGGGAGGTATCCTACAATGAGCAGTTCTTC
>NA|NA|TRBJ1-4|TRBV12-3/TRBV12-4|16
CASSLGLLGIGEKLFF
TGTGCCAGCAGTTTAGGGCTCCTGGGGATTGGTGAAAAACTGTTTTTT
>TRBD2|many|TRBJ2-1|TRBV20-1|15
CSAPTGTSVRNEQFF
TGCAGTGCTCCTACCGGGACTAGCGTTCGCAATGAGCAGTTCTTC
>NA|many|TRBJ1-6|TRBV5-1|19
CASSLGAALGGSYNSPLHF
TGCGCCAGCAGCTTGGGGGCGGCTCTGGGAGGCTCCTATAATTCACCCCTCCACTTT
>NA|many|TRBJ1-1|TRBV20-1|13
CSAPTNPNTEAFF
TGCAGTGCTCCCACCAACCCGAACACTGAAGCTTTCTTT
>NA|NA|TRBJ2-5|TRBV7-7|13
CASRRGEGETQYF
TGTGCCAGCAGGAGAGGGGAAGGAGAGACCCAGTACTTC
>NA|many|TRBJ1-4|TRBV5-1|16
CASSLEVVGLGEKLFF
TGCGCCAGCAGCTTGGAGGTTGTAGGGCTAGGAGAAAAACTGTTTTTT
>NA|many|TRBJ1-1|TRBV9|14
CASSPETVNTEAFF
TGTGCCAGCAGCCCGGAGACAGTGAACACTGAAGCTTTCTTT
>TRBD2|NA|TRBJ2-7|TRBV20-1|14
CSALRRAGYYEQYF
TGCAGTGCCTTAAGGCGAGCGGGGTACTACGAGCAGTACTTC
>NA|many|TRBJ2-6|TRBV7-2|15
CASSFTVSGANVLTF
TGTGCCAGCAGTTTCACAGTCTCTGGGGCCAACGTCCTGACTTTC
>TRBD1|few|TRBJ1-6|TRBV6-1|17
CASSGSPPGQGNSPLHF
TGTGCCAGCAGTGGATCCCCTCCGGGACAGGGCAATTCACCCCTCCACTTT
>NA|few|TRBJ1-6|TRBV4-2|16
CASSQPIGSSNSPLHF
TGTGCCAGCAGCCAGCCGATTGGCAGCAGTAATTCACCCCTCCACTTT
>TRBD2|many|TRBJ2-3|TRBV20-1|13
CSAGFSGADTQYF
TGCAGTGCTGGGTTTAGCGGGGCAGATACGCAGTATTTT
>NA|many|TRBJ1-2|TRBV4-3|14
CASSVKTGFYGYTF
TGCGCCAGCAGCGTCAAGACAGGCTTCTATGGCTACACCTTC
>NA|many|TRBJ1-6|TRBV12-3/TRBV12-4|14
CASSLSGANSPLHF
TGTGCCAGCAGTTTATCAGGGGCTAATTCACCCCTCCACTTT
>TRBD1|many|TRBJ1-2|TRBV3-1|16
CASSRGTGGGSYGYTF
TGTGCCAGCAGCCGTGGGACAGGGGGCGGTAGCTATGGCTACACCTTC
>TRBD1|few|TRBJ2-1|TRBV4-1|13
CASKTLGGDEQFF
TGCGCCAGCAAAACACTAGGGGGCGATGAGCAGTTCTTC
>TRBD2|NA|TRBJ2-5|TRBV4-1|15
CASSRLGTKQETQYF
TGCGCCAGCAGCCGCCTCGGGACTAAACAAGAGACCCAGTACTTC
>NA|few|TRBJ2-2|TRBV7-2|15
CASSLANSITGELFF
TGTGCCAGCAGCTTAGCTAACAGTATCACCGGGGAGCTGTTTTTT
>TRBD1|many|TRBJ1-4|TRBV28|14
CASSFPGGEEKLFF
TGTGCCAGCAGTTTTCCAGGGGGCGAAGAAAAACTGTTTTTT
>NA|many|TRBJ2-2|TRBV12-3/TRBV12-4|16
CASSFDRDIGTGELFF
TGTGCCAGCAGTTTCGACCGGGACATCGGCACCGGGGAGCTGTTTTTT
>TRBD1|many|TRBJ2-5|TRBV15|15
CATSGETGWQETQYF
TGTGCCACCAGCGGAGAGACAGGGTGGCAAGAGACCCAGTACTTC
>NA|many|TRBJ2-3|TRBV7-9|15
CASSFVQGRTDTQYF
TGTGCCAGCAGCTTCGTCCAGGGACGCACAGATACGCAGTATTTT
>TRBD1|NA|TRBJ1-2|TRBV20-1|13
CSWGPGQGYGYTF
TGCAGTTGGGGCCCGGGACAGGGTTATGGCTACACCTTC
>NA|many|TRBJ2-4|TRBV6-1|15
CASSEPALAKNIQYF
TGTGCCAGCAGTGAACCGGCGCTAGCCAAAAACATTCAGTACTTC